This T cell receptor beta chain appears in the sequencing data of a study of beta chain features in type 1 diabetes. Study background: There were 107,917,701 sorted cells examined across all samples.

The investigators reverse transcribed all of the isolated RNA, so they sequenced expressed TCRB transcripts. TCRdb keeps only in-frame clones here, not all; method: immunoSEQ multiplex PCR. The sample carries approximately 150,000 clones, about 10% recorded once. CD4+ naive, central memory, regulatory and stem cell-like memory cells were sorted via CD45RO/CCR7/CD25/CD127/CD95/CD27. This clone came up a few times. Its antigen is unknown. CDR3 size: 14 residues. J was trimmed by 8 bases and V by 6 bases; bases with no gene match: 9. Germline V gene sequence: CDR1 SNHLY, CDR2 FYNNEI. Study results and limitations: Comparison showed that naive, central memory and Treg TCRB repertoires appeared more similar among patients than among healthy donors.

This TCR was sampled from a man aged 18-30 years in good health. The rearrangement joins TRBV2 to TRBJ2-1; 8 bases map to TRBD2. The sample taken for sequencing was naive CD4+ T cells from blood. The CDR3, as DNA: TGTGCCAGCAGGCGACTAGCGTCGACATATGAGCAGTTCTTC. Protein product: CASRRLASTYEQFF.